The 19 T cell receptor beta chains below were found in one sample sequenced in a study of T cell responses to AZD1222 COVID-19 vaccine (dated by TCRdb to the early 2020s). Per the publication, the time point label means: baseline before first vaccination. Library generation was performed with the immunoSEQ multiplex PCR assay. Drawn from immuneACCESS, this table holds only the in-frame rearrangements with V and J called that TCRdb kept. Clones are partly lost; checked studies trace under half to an unresolved V gene and leave the rest unexplained. This sample lists roughly 100,000 clones; about 93% were detected once. The top ten constitute around 5% of the sample. This specimen was peripheral blood, taken on day 0 of AZD1222 vaccination. These receptors were taken from an adult in good health.

The CDR3 loop is CAWSMGQGVLNTEAFF. The CDR3 DNA reads as TGTGCCTGGAGTATGGGACAGGGAGTGTTGAACACTGAAGCTTTCTTT. This chain links TRBV30 with TRBJ1-1; 9 bases are shared with TRBD1. J was trimmed by 0 bases and V by 2 bases; bases with no gene match: 7. Germline values: CDR1 GTSNPN, CDR2 SVGIG (reference sequence). The CDR3 length is 16 residues.

The chain couples TRBV3-1 (or the pseudogene TRBV3-2) to TRBJ2-3; no definite D call. The CDR3 is 11 residues long. The V gene lost 1 base and the J gene lost 6 bases, with 2 bases spanning the gap. Germline V gene sequence: CDR1 LGHDT, CDR2 YNNKEL (reference sequence). CDR3 nucleotide sequence: TGTGCCAGCAGCCAAGTGGATACGCAGTATTTT. Protein sequence: CASSQVDTQYF.

CDR3 protein: CASSYRGSGRGGEQYF. The CDR3 DNA sequence: TGTGCCAGCAGTTACAGGGGTAGCGGAAGGGGGGGTGAGCAGTACTTC. The genes are TRBV6-5 and TRBJ2-7; a weak D match, TRBD2 (7 bases). CDR1 is MNHEY and CDR2 is SVGAGI in the germline V gene. This CDR3 contains 16 residues. Trimming pared 2 bases from V and 7 bases from J, leaving 21 bases between.

This rearrangement joins TRBV27 to TRBJ2-3; D not resolved. V lost 3 bases and J 4 bases, leaving 8 bases between the germline ends. Germline V gives CDR1 MNHEY, CDR2 SMNVEV (reference sequence). This CDR3 is 13 amino acids long. CDR3 bases: TGTGCCAGCAGTTTCACTCCCCCAGATACGCAGTATTTT. Its translation: CASSFTPPDTQYF.

J is TRBJ2-2 and V is TRBV19, with TRBD2 matching over 11 bases. V was clipped by 5 bases and J by 3 bases; unmatched bases: 5. Germline V gene data show CDR1 as LNHDA and CDR2 as SQIVND (reference sequence). The CDR3 extends over 16 amino acids. CDR3 sequence: CASSLYSGRDTGELFF. The CDR3 DNA follows: TGTGCCAGTAGTCTGTATAGCGGGAGGGACACCGGGGAGCTGTTTTTT.

The chain couples TRBV7-8 to TRBJ2-1; 7 bases are a match to TRBD2. The CDR3 consists of 15 residues. Germline values: CDR1 SGHVS, CDR2 FQNEAQ. The V segment lost 2 bases and the J segment 9 bases; nucleotides outside the gene matches: 10. The CDR3 loop reads CASSLSASGLFEQFF. CDR3 DNA sequence: TGTGCCAGCAGCTTATCGGCTAGCGGCCTCTTTGAGCAGTTCTTC.

This clone ranks as medium-sized (0.01 to 0.1%). The chain carries TRBV10-1 and TRBJ1-1, with D possibly TRBD1 on 5 matching bases. Per germline, CDR1 WNHNN and CDR2 SYGVQD (reference sequence). CDR3 size: 13 residues. V was shortened by 5 bases and J by 4 bases, with 11 bases between the two germline ends. Written as DNA, the CDR3 is TGCGCCAGCAGTTGGACAATCGGCACTGAAGCTTTCTTT. It encodes CASSWTIGTEAFF.

V usage is TRBV29-1 and J usage is TRBJ1-2, with 7 bases identical to TRBD1. Germline values: CDR1 SQVTM, CDR2 ANQGSEA. The CDR3 has 13 amino acids. With 3 bases clipped from V and 8 bases from J, the junction kept 9 bases outside the gene matches. This chain's CDR3 is CSVEDNRGPGYTF. CDR3 DNA: TGCAGCGTTGAGGATAACAGGGGCCCGGGCTACACCTTC.

The chain uses TRBV18 and TRBJ2-3; D gene unclear. Germline CDR1 reads KGHSH; CDR2 reads LQKENI. The CDR3 loop spans 15 amino acids. Deletions cut 4 bases from V and 1 base from J, with 12 bases between. DNA of the CDR3: TGTGCCAGCTCACTCGAAGGGCGGCGCACAGATACGCAGTATTTT. It is translated as CASSLEGRRTDTQYF. The complete variable domain, with remaining parts taken from reference TRBV18 and TRBJ2-3, reads NAGVMQNPRHLVRRRGQEARLRCSPMKGHSHVYWYRQLPEEGLKFMVYLQKENIIDESGMPKERFSAEFPKEGPSILRIQQVVRGDSAAYFCASSLEGRRTDTQYFGPGTRLTVL.

This chain uses TRBV7-2 with TRBJ1-6; TRBD1 matches 7 bases. J was trimmed by 7 bases and V by 5 bases; bases with no gene match: 5. Germline V gene data show CDR1 as SGHTA and CDR2 as FQGNSA. The CDR3 loop spans 14 amino acids. The CDR3 DNA reads as TGTGCCAGCAGCCGTCAGGGGGAAAATTCACCCCTCCACTTT. The encoded protein is CASSRQGENSPLHF.

The rearrangement uses TRBV27 and TRBJ2-7; 8 nucleotides line up with TRBD2. The CDR3 totals 14 residues. Germline lookup yields CDR1 MNHEY and CDR2 SMNVEV (reference sequence). V dropped 4 bases and J dropped 2; count of bases not matched to a gene: 4. The DNA of the CDR3 is TGTGCCAGCAGTTCCCGGGGACTAGCCTACGAGCAGTACTTC. This sequence encodes CASSSRGLAYEQYF.

The chain employs TRBV28 and TRBJ2-7, with unresolved D. Germline-derived CDR1 and CDR2 are MDHEN and SYDVKM. This CDR3 region has 14 residues. V lost 3 bases to trimming and J lost 5 bases, with 14 bases between them. The CDR3 DNA sequence: TGTGCCAGCAGTTTCCCCCCCCAGTTACACGAGCAGTACTTC. Residues: CASSFPPQLHEQYF. Filled out from reference TRBV28 and TRBJ2-7, the complete variable domain reads DVKVTQSSRYLVKRTGEKVFLECVQDMDHENMFWYRQDPGLGLRLIYFSYDVKMKEKGDIPEGYSVSREKKERFSLILESASTNQTSMYLCASSFPPQLHEQYFGPGTRLTVT.

This chain uses TRBV30 with TRBJ1-3; D is ambiguous. The germline gives CDR1 GTSNPN, CDR2 SVGIG (reference sequence). V was pared by 0 bases and J by 6 bases, with 15 bases between. The CDR3 is 15 residues long. CDR3 in amino acids: CAWSVGGGPLNTIYF. The CDR3 region has the DNA TGTGCCTGGAGTGTAGGAGGAGGGCCCCTAAACACCATATATTTT.

This clone was seen once. The chain employs TRBV6-5 and TRBJ2-1; 8 nucleotides line up with TRBD2. V shed 9 bases and J 10 bases; nucleotides not matched to a gene: 14. Germline V lookup: CDR1 MNHEY, CDR2 SVGAGI. The CDR3 loop spans 14 amino acids. CDR3 DNA sequence: TGTGCCAGTAGGCTAGCGGGTGGCGCAGGGGAGCAGTTCTTC. Translated: CASRLAGGAGEQFF.

This clone was seen just once. The V gene is TRBV3-1 (or the pseudogene TRBV3-2), the J gene TRBJ1-4; D gene unclear. Trimming took off 1 base at V and 8 bases at J, with 5 bases between the two ends. The CDR3 is made up of 12 amino acids. CDR1 and CDR2 from the germline V gene are LGHDT and YNNKEL (reference sequence). The CDR3 is CASSQGWEKLFF. The CDR3 DNA sequence: TGTGCCAGCAGCCAAGGTTGGGAAAAACTGTTTTTT.

The chain uses TRBV7-2 and TRBJ1-4, with D hard to call. The V end lost 5 bases, the J end lost 0 bases, and 10 bases lay between the germline ends. The CDR3 totals 15 residues. Germline loops: CDR1 SGHTA, CDR2 FQGNSA. This CDR3 is CASSLDSATNEKLFF. CDR3 nucleotide sequence: TGTGCCAGCAGCCTAGACTCGGCAACTAATGAAAAACTGTTTTTT.

This clone was counted once. The same CDR3 is also encoded by other DNA sequences in this sample. The chain recombines TRBV7-2 with TRBJ2-1; unclear D gene. The CDR3 loop spans 12 amino acids. V was trimmed by 1 base and J by 7 bases, leaving 5 bases between them. CDR1 SGHTA and CDR2 FQGNSA come from the germline V gene. This CDR3 reads CASSLVGNEQFF. The CDR3 nucleotides read TGTGCCAGCAGCTTAGTAGGAAATGAGCAGTTCTTC.

The rearrangement links TRBV19 to TRBJ1-1, with D hard to call. This CDR3 region has 11 residues. The V gene lost 3 bases and the J gene lost 11 bases, with 10 bases spanning the gap. Germline V gene sequence: CDR1 LNHDA, CDR2 SQIVND (reference sequence). CDR3 coding DNA: TGTGCCAGTAGTATGTCTTCGGAGGCTTTCTTT. It encodes CASSMSSEAFF.

The chain recombines TRBV5-1 with TRBJ2-5, with D tentatively TRBD1 or TRBD2 (5 bases each). The CDR3 extends over 14 amino acids. Germline CDR1 is SGHRS and CDR2 is YFSETQ. V lost 4 bases and J 1 base, leaving 11 bases between the germline ends. The CDR3 nucleotides are TGCGCCAGCAGCAAGGGGAGCACCCAAGAGACCCAGTACTTC. Encoded protein: CASSKGSTQETQYF. The whole variable domain, filled in from reference TRBV5-1 and TRBJ2-5, reads KAGVTQTPRYLIKTRGQQVTLSCSPISGHRSVSWYQQTPGQGLQFLFEYFSETQRNKGNFPGRFSGRQFSNSRSEMNVSTLELGDSALYLCASSKGSTQETQYFGPGTRLLVL.